Listed here is a single T cell receptor beta chain. This sample is part of a study of shared clonotypes between healthy human individuals. The germline V gene has CDR1 MDHEN and CDR2 SYDVKM. CDR3 length equals 18 residues. V lost 6 bases and J lost 0; bases outside the gene matches: 15. Libraries were prepared by immunoSEQ multiplex PCR; TCRdb keeps only in-frame clonotypes and omits some of them. The table shows some 550,000 clones, with almost 97% occurring only once. This receptor was obtained from a woman in her twenties or thirties in good health. The chain employs TRBV28 and TRBJ1-1; 8 bases align to TRBD1. Sequenced material: naive CD4+ T cells sorted from blood. Subset defined: CD45RA+ positively selected. The CDR3 spells CASRAGVVRGPMNTEAFF. The CDR3 nucleotides read TGTGCCAGCAGGGCCGGGGTTGTCAGGGGGCCTATGAACACTGAAGCTTTCTTT.